The present T cell receptor (beta chain) was sequenced within a study of T-cell memory formation after mild COVID-19. At the level of the study: For the most part, TCR clusters were specific to one donor. Whole-study results and caveats: Second-wave clones with a day 37 peak had unconfirmed SARS-CoV-2 specificity. Cross-reactive memory seemingly joined, as some responding clones were found in pre-infection memory. The study found contracting CD4+ clones mainly in CM and EM and contracting CD8+ clones in EMRA.

CDR1 and CDR2 (germline): KGHDR, SFDVKD. V lost 0 bases and J lost 9, with 8 bases in between. The CDR3 is 13 amino acids. On this clonotype: The antigen is unknown.

From the 5' RACE reads, TCRdb called clonotypes with MiXCR, one entry per CDR3 protein. In the table there are approximately 410,000 distinct CDR3 sequences, 20% to 30% of which are singletons. The sequenced sample consisted of PBMCs or a T cell subset sorted from them (not recorded which). The chain recombines TRBV24-1 with TRBJ2-1; TRBD2 is a possible D gene (6 bases). The TCR was taken from an adult woman who had mild COVID-19 (a few samples of this study predate the infection). Cell type and time point are not known. DNA of the CDR3: TGTGCCACCAGTGATTTGGCGGGAACTGAGCAGTTCTTC. Translated: CATSDLAGTEQFF.